The text below deals with one T cell receptor beta chain. V lost 1 base to trimming and J lost 3 bases, with 13 bases between them. The germline V gene encodes CDR1 LNHDA and CDR2 SQIVND (reference sequence). CDR3 length equals 16 residues. This record comes from a study of control samples from healthy donors and cancer patients. Assay used: immunoSEQ multiplex PCR; TCRdb lists only in-frame clones, some missing. The repertoire includes 60,000 to 70,000 clones, 75% to 90% of them detected once, and about 3.1% sits in the top ten. The sequencing input was PBMCs. The chain has TRBV19 and TRBJ1-5; D gene ambiguous. The TCR originated in a woman aged 45-59 years with lung cancer. In DNA, the CDR3 is TGTGCCAGTAGTATAGGACTGGCAGAAATCAATCAGCCCCAGCATTTT. Its protein is CASSIGLAEINQPQHF.